These T cell receptor beta chains were read from a single sample in a study of T cells in Graves' hyperthyroidism and ophthalmopathy. TCRdb called the multiplex PCR reads again in MiXCR, with one record for every CDR3 protein. In the table there are around 240,000 distinct CDR3 sequences, approximately 14% of which are singletons. Sequencing was performed on blood. The receptor source for this set is a woman in her thirties or forties with Graves' hyperthyroidism that later progressed to Graves' ophthalmopathy. Each CDR3 is given with its conserved first and last residue. D genes are given only for firm matches. A row's size may be missing; if present it is once, few, many or a size class.

clone_size: many
d_call: .
v_call: TRBV28
j_call: TRBJ2-7
cdr3_aa: CASSLAGASYEQYF
cdr3_nt: TGTGCCAGCAGTTTAGCAGGGGCCTCCTACGAGCAGTACTTC

clone_size: many
d_call: TRBD1
v_call: TRBV10-3
j_call: TRBJ1-1
cdr3_aa: CALRTGADTEAFF
cdr3_nt: TGTGCCTTGAGGACAGGGGCGGACACTGAAGCTTTCTTT

clone_size: .
d_call: TRBD1
v_call: TRBV4-1
j_call: TRBJ2-7
cdr3_aa: CASSPRQGPHEQYF
cdr3_nt: TGCGCCAGCAGCCCCCGACAGGGTCCCCACGAGCAGTACTTC

clone_size: many
d_call: .
v_call: TRBV2
j_call: TRBJ1-3
cdr3_aa: CASSEEGISGNTIYF
cdr3_nt: TGTGCCAGCAGTGAAGAGGGTATTTCGGGAAACACCATATATTTT

clone_size: many
d_call: .
v_call: TRBV2
j_call: TRBJ2-7
cdr3_aa: CASSRDNPSYEQYF
cdr3_nt: TGTGCCAGCAGTAGGGACAACCCTTCCTACGAGCAGTACTTC

clone_size: .
d_call: TRBD1
v_call: TRBV30
j_call: TRBJ2-6
cdr3_aa: CAWSLGGGANVLTF
cdr3_nt: TGTGCCTGGAGCTTAGGGGGCGGGGCCAACGTCCTGACTTTC

clone_size: few
d_call: .
v_call: TRBV5-4
j_call: TRBJ1-5
cdr3_aa: CASSSGPTSQPQHF
cdr3_nt: TGTGCCAGCAGCTCGGGACCCACTAGCCAGCCCCAGCATTTT

clone_size: .
d_call: .
v_call: TRBV20-1
j_call: TRBJ2-6
cdr3_aa: CSARGPFIGGGANVLTF
cdr3_nt: TGCAGTGCTAGAGGCCCGTTTATAGGCGGTGGGGCCAACGTCCTGACTTTC

clone_size: few
d_call: .
v_call: TRBV28
j_call: TRBJ1-5
cdr3_aa: CASGEPYSNQPQHF
cdr3_nt: TGTGCCAGCGGTGAACCCTATAGCAATCAGCCCCAGCATTTT

clone_size: many
d_call: TRBD2
v_call: TRBV20-1
j_call: TRBJ2-1
cdr3_aa: CSATSGRVDYNEQFF
cdr3_nt: TGCAGTGCTACTAGCGGGAGAGTCGACTACAATGAGCAGTTCTTC

clone_size: few
d_call: .
v_call: TRBV6-9
j_call: TRBJ2-7
cdr3_aa: CASSYSNPPGGYEQYF
cdr3_nt: TGTGCCAGCAGTTACTCGAATCCCCCGGGCGGTTACGAGCAGTACTTC

clone_size: many
d_call: .
v_call: TRBV19
j_call: TRBJ2-2
cdr3_aa: CASRTVISNTGELFF
cdr3_nt: TGTGCCAGTAGGACAGTCATTTCGAACACCGGGGAGCTGTTTTTT

clone_size: few
d_call: TRBD2
v_call: TRBV9
j_call: TRBJ2-1
cdr3_aa: CASSVGRTSSYNEQFF
cdr3_nt: TGTGCCAGCAGCGTAGGCCGGACTAGTTCCTACAATGAGCAGTTCTTC

clone_size: many
d_call: .
v_call: TRBV3-1
j_call: TRBJ2-3
cdr3_aa: CASSGVDTQYF
cdr3_nt: TGTGCCAGCAGCGGGGTAGATACGCAGTATTTT

clone_size: many
d_call: TRBD1
v_call: TRBV2
j_call: TRBJ1-2
cdr3_aa: CASTYYGGQGYYGYTF
cdr3_nt: TGTGCCAGCACCTACTATGGGGGACAGGGTTACTATGGCTACACCTTC

clone_size: many
d_call: TRBD1
v_call: TRBV11-2
j_call: TRBJ2-7
cdr3_aa: CASSRSTGGSYEQYF
cdr3_nt: TGTGCCAGCAGCAGATCAACAGGGGGCTCCTACGAGCAGTACTTC